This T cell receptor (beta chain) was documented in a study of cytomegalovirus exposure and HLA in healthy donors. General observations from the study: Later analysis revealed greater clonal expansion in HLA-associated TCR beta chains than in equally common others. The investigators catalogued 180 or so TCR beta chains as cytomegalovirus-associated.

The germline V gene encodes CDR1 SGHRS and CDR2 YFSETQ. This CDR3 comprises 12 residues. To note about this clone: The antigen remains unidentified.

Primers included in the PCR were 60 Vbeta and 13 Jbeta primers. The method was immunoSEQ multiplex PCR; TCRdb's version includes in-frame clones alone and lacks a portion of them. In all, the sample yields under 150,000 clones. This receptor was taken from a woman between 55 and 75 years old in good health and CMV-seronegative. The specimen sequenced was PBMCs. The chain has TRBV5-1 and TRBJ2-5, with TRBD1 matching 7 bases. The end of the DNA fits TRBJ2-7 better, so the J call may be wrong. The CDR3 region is CASSGDSYEQYF. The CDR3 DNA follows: TGCGCCAGCAGCGGGGACAGCTACGAGCAGTACTTC.